The rows below give T cell receptor beta chains drawn from one sample of a study of Graves' ophthalmopathy and Graves' hyperthyroidism. TCRdb used MiXCR to reprocess the multiplex PCR reads, holding one entry per CDR3 protein. The sample lists a few hundred thousand distinct CDR3 sequences, 15% occurring once. Specimen: peripheral blood. These receptors were taken from a woman under 30 with stable Graves' hyperthyroidism. CDR3s leave out the opening cysteine and the closing phenylalanine or tryptophan.

j_call	v_call	cdr3_aa
TRBJ1-2	TRBV2	AGRDKLYGYT
TRBJ1-1	TRBV5-1	ASSLGQNEAF
TRBJ1-1	TRBV12-3/TRBV12-4	AGSFQGLHTEAF
TRBJ2-7	TRBV20-1	SALRGYEQY
TRBJ2-6	TRBV6-2/TRBV6-3	ASSYRTESGSGANVLT
TRBJ1-2	TRBV24-1	ATSAAGQNYGYT
TRBJ1-5	TRBV6-1	ASSQTSNQPQH
TRBJ1-1	TRBV6-2/TRBV6-3	ASSYPGQGNTEAF
TRBJ1-5	TRBV7-2	ASSFRQGNNQPQH
TRBJ2-7	TRBV11-2	ASSYTRTGRASGYEQY
TRBJ2-7	TRBV20-1	SGAGGAYEQY
TRBJ1-1	TRBV7-8	ASSLAQGNTEAF
TRBJ2-2	TRBV2	ASRITSGATGELF
TRBJ1-1	TRBV4-2	ASSQEGPEAF
TRBJ1-1	TRBV5-5	ASSQAAGGAF
TRBJ2-2	TRBV30	AWRGRGTGELF
TRBJ2-4	TRBV12-3/TRBV12-4	ASSKGDTKNIQY
TRBJ1-1	TRBV18	ASSPQTALNTEAF
TRBJ1-3	TRBV28	ASSLGTAFSGNTIY
TRBJ2-5	TRBV24-1	ATRGPGVGETQY
TRBJ2-7	TRBV12-3/TRBV12-4	ASSFVRGQGAYEQY
TRBJ1-1	TRBV5-1	ASSLGDTISNTEAF
TRBJ1-1	TRBV6-1	ASARGTEAF
TRBJ1-6	TRBV11-2	ASSLDRGRKDSPLH
TRBJ1-2	TRBV11-2	ASSLDGLENYGYT
TRBJ2-5	TRBV6-5	ASSYLAGGLETQY
TRBJ2-7	TRBV6-2/TRBV6-3	ASSTTVSSYEQY
TRBJ1-2	TRBV6-2/TRBV6-3	ASSFTTANYGYT
TRBJ2-5	TRBV20-1	SARLAGSHNRETQY
TRBJ2-5	TRBV12-3/TRBV12-4	ASRTEYQETQY
TRBJ2-7	TRBV6-2/TRBV6-3	ASTLGGPYEQY
TRBJ2-3	TRBV9	ASSVGASGGYTQY
TRBJ2-7	TRBV6-5	ASSYSTQGRTEQY
TRBJ2-5	TRBV20-1	SASNPSGGAETQY
TRBJ2-7	TRBV5-1	ASRTDREYEQY
TRBJ1-2	TRBV18	ASSPPWDSGYT
TRBJ2-2	TRBV7-2	ASSLWGGNTGELF
TRBJ2-7	TRBV20-1	SAPLGPYDQY
TRBJ1-5	TRBV6-1	ATVGTPYNQPQH
TRBJ2-5	TRBV12-3/TRBV12-4	ASSFGQGSRETQY
TRBJ1-2	TRBV19	ASSSEGKGGAYGYT